Below, 27 T cell receptor beta chains from the same sample are listed, as sequenced in a study of monozygotic twins with inflammatory bowel disease. No DNA is given; TCRdb re-called the 5' RACE reads and lists each CDR3 protein once. In total, the table holds some 440,000 distinct CDR3 sequences. Sample: blood. The receptors were sampled from a human donor with ulcerative colitis or Crohn's disease, or a healthy co-twin of an affected twin (not recorded which).

The chain has TRBV5-1 and TRBJ2-3; the D call from TCRdb, TRBD1, cannot be confirmed without DNA. This CDR3 has 16 residues. Germline V gene lookup returns CDR1 SGHRS and CDR2 YFSETQ. Here the CDR3 reads CASSSTLPGGTDTQYF. The entire variable domain, with the rest obtained from reference TRBV5-1 and TRBJ2-3, is as follows: KAGVTQTPRYLIKTRGQQVTLSCSPISGHRSVSWYQQTPGQGLQFLFEYFSETQRNKGNFPGRFSGRQFSNSRSEMNVSTLELGDSALYLCASSSTLPGGTDTQYFGPGTRLTVL.

This sequence joins TRBV20-1 and TRBJ2-5; TCRdb returns TRBD1, unconfirmable since there is no DNA. Germline values: CDR1 DFQATT, CDR2 SNEGSKA (reference sequence). The CDR3 has 13 residues. The CDR3 protein is CSAPGPQVETQYF.

The chain combines TRBV29-1 with TRBJ2-1; as DNA is missing, the TRBD1 call by TCRdb cannot be tested. The CDR3 is made up of 14 amino acids. Germline V gene lookup returns CDR1 SQVTM and CDR2 ANQGSEA. The chain's CDR3 is CSVDWAGAGDEQFF.

The rearrangement uses TRBV29-1 and TRBJ2-6; without DNA, the TCRdb call of TRBD1 cannot be checked. This CDR3 spans 14 amino acids. CDR1 is SQVTM, CDR2 ANQGSEA, per germline. The CDR3 sequence: CSARAGSGANVLTF.

The genes are TRBV6-5 and TRBJ2-1; with no DNA, the TCRdb D assignment of TRBD1 cannot be verified. CDR3 length equals 12 residues. Germline-derived CDR1 and CDR2 are MNHEY and SVGAGI. The CDR3 reads CASSYGWDEQFF.

V usage is TRBV6-5 and J usage is TRBJ1-6. The CDR3 runs to 16 residues. Per germline, CDR1 MNHEY and CDR2 SVGAGI. CDR3 sequence reads: CASSSQGLEDNSPLHF.

V usage is TRBV6-5 and J usage is TRBJ2-1. This CDR3 comprises 11 residues. Germline CDR1 and CDR2: MNHEY and SVGAGI. The CDR3 here is CASRVRNEQFF.

This chain joins TRBV7-2 and TRBJ2-1; the D call from TCRdb, TRBD1, cannot be confirmed without DNA. The length of the CDR3 is 14 residues. Germline V gene lookup returns CDR1 SGHTA and CDR2 FQGNSA. CDR3: CASSSVGRVNEQFF.

This chain joins TRBV7-6 and TRBJ2-4. The CDR3 sequence is 13 residues long. Germline values: CDR1 SGHVS, CDR2 FNYEAQ. CDR3 residues: CASSLGSKNIQYF.

The rearrangement links TRBV29-1 to TRBJ2-5; TCRdb's assignment of TRBD2 cannot be checked, as there is no DNA. This CDR3 is 15 amino acids long. Germline values: CDR1 SQVTM, CDR2 ANQGSEA. The CDR3 spells CSVELAESPQETQYF.

The chain has TRBV5-1 and TRBJ1-1. Germline V lookup: CDR1 SGHRS, CDR2 YFSETQ. This CDR3 region has 14 residues. The CDR3 here is CASSLNLVNTEAFF.

This chain connects TRBV10-3 to TRBJ1-1. CDR3 size: 14 residues. From germline, CDR1 is ENHRY and CDR2 SYGVKD. CDR3 protein: CAISEHGGLTEAFF.

The chain joins TRBV6-2 or TRBV6-3 to TRBJ2-1; TCRdb returns TRBD1, unconfirmable since there is no DNA. The CDR3 contains 17 residues. The V gene's germline CDR1 is MNHEY and CDR2 SVGEGT. The CDR3 here is CASSPAPRGGVSGEQFF.

The V call is TRBV5-1, the J call TRBJ2-3; as DNA is missing, the TRBD1 call by TCRdb cannot be tested. The germline CDR1 and CDR2 sequences are SGHRS and YFSETQ. The CDR3 has 16 residues. The CDR3 is CASTGGWGADVDTQYF.

V and J are TRBV6-1 and TRBJ2-7. The CDR3 has 11 amino acids. Germline values: CDR1 MNHNS, CDR2 SASEGT. The CDR3 spells CASSVNYEQYF.

The chain uses TRBV27 and TRBJ2-7; TCRdb selects TRBD1, and the lack of DNA leaves this call unchecked. The germline V gene encodes CDR1 MNHEY and CDR2 SMNVEV (reference sequence). The CDR3 covers 13 residues. The CDR3: CASSGQATYEQYF.

The chain links TRBV5-1 to TRBJ1-1; TCRdb reports TRBD1, a call that lacks DNA to check it against. CDR3 length: 15 amino acids. The germline V gene has CDR1 SGHRS and CDR2 YFSETQ. The CDR3 loop reads CASSLTGARSTEAFF.

V is TRBV5-1 and J is TRBJ1-5; TCRdb calls TRBD1, which cannot be checked without DNA. CDR1 SGHRS and CDR2 YFSETQ come from the germline V gene. CDR3 length: 15 residues. CDR3 loop: CASSLEGTGNQPQHF.

This chain links TRBV3-1 with TRBJ2-1; TCRdb reports TRBD2, a call that lacks DNA to check it against. This CDR3 spans 14 amino acids. Germline-derived CDR1 and CDR2 are LGHDT and YNNKEL (reference sequence). The CDR3 spells CASSQDISGGPEFF.

The chain recombines TRBV5-1 with TRBJ2-3. CDR1 is SGHRS, CDR2 YFSETQ, per germline. The CDR3 loop spans 14 amino acids. CDR3 residues: CASTLGLSTDTQYF.

The chain carries TRBV24-1 and TRBJ2-1; TCRdb indicates TRBD2, and absent DNA this call remains unverified. The CDR3 totals 16 residues. CDR1 is KGHDR, CDR2 SFDVKD, per germline. CDR3 loop: CATSEASGGASSEQFF.

CDR3 protein: CASSIHQKNTEAFF. The chain employs TRBV19 and TRBJ1-1. CDR1 is LNHDA and CDR2 is SQIVND in the germline V gene (reference sequence). This CDR3 region has 14 residues.

The chain is built from TRBV9 and TRBJ2-1; TCRdb proposes TRBD2, but this gene call is untestable without DNA. This CDR3 comprises 15 residues. CDR1 and CDR2 (germline): SGDLS, YYNGEE. CDR3 region: CASSATSGVWDEQFF.

This chain connects TRBV25-1 to TRBJ2-3; there is no DNA to check the TCRdb D call of TRBD1. CDR1 MGHDK and CDR2 SYGVNS come from the germline V gene. The CDR3 loop spans 15 amino acids. The CDR3 sequence: CASSLPQGAADTQYF.

This chain links TRBV5-1 with TRBJ2-1; TCRdb proposes TRBD1, but this gene call is untestable without DNA. The CDR3 is made up of 15 amino acids. Germline values: CDR1 SGHRS, CDR2 YFSETQ. The chain's CDR3 is CASSTDRGPSHEQFF. Combining the CDR3 with reference TRBV5-1 and TRBJ2-1 gives the whole variable domain KAGVTQTPRYLIKTRGQQVTLSCSPISGHRSVSWYQQTPGQGLQFLFEYFSETQRNKGNFPGRFSGRQFSNSRSEMNVSTLELGDSALYLCASSTDRGPSHEQFFGPGTRLTVL.

V usage is TRBV5-1 and J usage is TRBJ1-3; the D call from TCRdb, TRBD1, cannot be confirmed without DNA. The CDR3 spans 15 residues. Germline loops: CDR1 SGHRS, CDR2 YFSETQ. The CDR3 loop reads CASSLGTTSGNTIYF. The variable domain in full, with the rest retrieved from reference TRBV5-1 and TRBJ1-3, is KAGVTQTPRYLIKTRGQQVTLSCSPISGHRSVSWYQQTPGQGLQFLFEYFSETQRNKGNFPGRFSGRQFSNSRSEMNVSTLELGDSALYLCASSLGTTSGNTIYFGEGSWLTVV.

The chain is built from TRBV7-9 and TRBJ2-7. There are 15 residues in the CDR3. Germline V gene data show CDR1 as SEHNR and CDR2 as FQNEAQ (reference sequence). CDR3 residues: CASSIFPKSSYEQYF.